A single sample gave rise to the 17 T cell receptor beta chains below, sequenced in a study of blood T cell repertoires in COVID-19. Clones were read by immunoSEQ multiplex PCR, and TCRdb kept only the in-frame ones, dropping some. Of tens of thousands of clones listed, around 89% were seen once; the top ten hold 2.7%. The material sequenced was peripheral blood. These receptor sequences come from a man aged 45-60 years with COVID-19, enrolled during active disease.

The genes are TRBV20-1 and TRBJ1-2; no definite D call. The germline V gene has CDR1 DFQATT and CDR2 SNEGSKA (reference sequence). This CDR3 has 11 amino acids. Trimming took off 3 bases at V and 6 bases at J, with 8 bases between the two ends. The CDR3 here is CSASDGDGYTF. CDR3 coding DNA: TGCAGTGCTAGTGACGGGGATGGCTACACCTTC.

The chain carries TRBV15 and TRBJ2-5; 7 bases align to TRBD2. Germline loops: CDR1 LNHNV, CDR2 YYDKDF (reference sequence). J was trimmed by 1 base and V by 5 bases; bases with no gene match: 10. This CDR3 spans 16 amino acids. The DNA of the CDR3 is TGTGCCACCAGCGGGGGGGACGGGGAGATCCAAGAGACCCAGTACTTC. It yields the protein CATSGGDGEIQETQYF.

The chain carries TRBV12-3 or TRBV12-4 and TRBJ2-7, with D perhaps matching TRBD2 (5 bases). The CDR3 has 12 residues. V was clipped by 7 bases and J by 7 bases, with 14 bases between them. The CDR3 sequence: CASIGSGWEQYF. For the CDR3, the DNA is TGTGCCAGCATTGGTTCGGGATGGGAGCAGTACTTC.

The gene calls are TRBV5-1 and TRBJ2-3; TRBD2 might be the D (6 bases). Trimming shortened V by 4 bases and J by 2 bases, and 14 bases separated the two germline ends. The CDR3 contains 15 residues. Germline V gene data show CDR1 as SGHRS and CDR2 as YFSETQ. The CDR3 region has the DNA TGCGCCAGCAGCGTAGGTAGCGGACCCACAGATACGCAGTATTTT. It is translated as CASSVGSGPTDTQYF.

The V call is TRBV4-3, the J call TRBJ1-1; maybe TRBD1 (5 bases). The V end was cut by 4 bases, the J end by 1 base, with 10 bases between. The CDR3 extends over 14 amino acids. CDR1 and CDR2 (germline): LGHNA, YSLEER. CDR3 sequence reads: CASSPGRANTEAFF. The CDR3 DNA sequence: TGCGCCAGCAGCCCTGGCAGGGCGAACACTGAAGCTTTCTTT.

The V call is TRBV7-2, the J call TRBJ1-3; D possibly corresponds to TRBD1 (5 bases). V was pared by 4 bases and J by 4 bases, with 14 bases between. CDR1 is SGHTA and CDR2 is FQGNSA in the germline V gene. This CDR3 is built from 15 residues. The CDR3 DNA sequence: TGTGCCAGCAGCTGGACAAGTTTGGAAGGAAACACCATATATTTT. This codes for CASSWTSLEGNTIYF.

V gene TRBV6-5 combines with J gene TRBJ1-2; D not resolved. Looked up from germline, CDR1 is MNHEY and CDR2 is SVGAGI. The CDR3 has 14 amino acids. The V end lost 3 bases, the J end lost 6 bases, and 14 bases lay between the germline ends. CDR3 in amino acids: CASSYGLGRDGYTF. Here the CDR3 DNA reads TGTGCCAGCAGTTATGGGCTGGGTCGTGATGGCTACACCTTC.

This clone was detected once. The chain recombines TRBV5-1 with TRBJ1-2, with D uncertain. CDR1 SGHRS and CDR2 YFSETQ come from the germline V gene. V gave up 1 base and J gave up 1 base, with 5 bases separating them. This CDR3 is 13 amino acids long. In DNA form, the CDR3 reads TGCGCCAGCAGCTTGACAAATAACTATGGCTACACCTTC. Protein product: CASSLTNNYGYTF.

The chain combines TRBV2 with TRBJ1-3; a possible D gene is TRBD1 (6 bases). The CDR3 sequence is 16 residues long. Germline V CDR1 and CDR2: SNHLY, FYNNEI. V lost 5 bases to trimming and J lost 0 bases, with 14 bases between them. CDR3 protein: CASSRAGDTSGNTIYF. The DNA for the CDR3 is TGTGCCAGCAGTCGGGCAGGGGACACCTCTGGAAACACCATATATTTT.

The genes are TRBV15 and TRBJ2-7, with 9 bases fitting TRBD1. Germline CDR1 reads LNHNV; CDR2 reads YYDKDF (reference sequence). Trimming took 0 bases from V and 5 from J; bases not matched to a gene: 8. This CDR3 is built from 16 residues. The DNA for the CDR3 is TGTGCCACCAGCAGAGATCTGGGACAGGGTTACCACGAGCAGTACTTC. This sequence encodes CATSRDLGQGYHEQYF.

V usage is TRBV27 and J usage is TRBJ2-1; no definite D call. Germline lookup yields CDR1 MNHEY and CDR2 SMNVEV (reference sequence). The CDR3 runs to 15 residues. V lost 2 bases and J lost 2, with 10 bases in between. The CDR3 DNA is TGTGCCAGCAGTTTAAGTTGGCAGACCTACAATGAGCAGTTCTTC. As protein: CASSLSWQTYNEQFF.

This chain links TRBV10-3 with TRBJ2-7, with 9 bases lining up with TRBD1. J was trimmed by 2 bases and V by 7 bases; bases with no gene match: 6. There are 14 residues in the CDR3. The germline CDR1 and CDR2 sequences are ENHRY and SYGVKD. CDR3 DNA sequence: TGTGCCATCAACGCCCGGGACAGGGCCTACGAGCAGTACTTC. It encodes CAINARDRAYEQYF.

V is TRBV6-6 and J is TRBJ1-1; 11 positions match TRBD1. This CDR3 comprises 16 residues. V dropped 4 bases and J dropped 6; count of bases not matched to a gene: 10. Germline CDR1 and CDR2: MNHNY and SVGAGI (reference sequence). The CDR3 protein is CASSLGQGGLHAEAFF. The CDR3 nucleotides read TGTGCCAGCAGTTTGGGACAGGGGGGTTTACACGCTGAAGCTTTCTTT.

This clone was picked up one time. This sequence joins TRBV3-1 (or the pseudogene TRBV3-2) and TRBJ2-2; possibly TRBD1 for D (6 bases). Germline CDR1 LGHDT, CDR2 YNNKEL (reference sequence). The CDR3 runs 16 residues. V lost 1 base, J lost 3 bases, and 12 bases lay in between. CDR3 protein: CASSQGWDTHTGELFF. The CDR3 nucleotides read TGTGCCAGCAGCCAAGGGTGGGACACCCACACCGGGGAGCTGTTTTTT.

The J gene is TRBJ2-7, the V gene TRBV5-6; TRBD1 aligns across 9 bases. Unmatched junction bases numbered 5, after V lost 3 bases and J lost 4 bases. This CDR3 has 14 amino acids. Germline CDR1 is SGHDT and CDR2 is YYEEEE. The CDR3 region is CASSSPGTGYEQYF. CDR3 DNA sequence: TGTGCCAGCAGCTCTCCCGGGACAGGGTACGAGCAGTACTTC. The entire variable domain, with the rest obtained from reference TRBV5-6 and TRBJ2-7, is as follows: DAGVTQSPTHLIKTRGQQVTLRCSPKSGHDTVSWYQQALGQGPQFIFQYYEEEERQRGNFPDRFSGHQFPNYSSELNVNALLLGDSALYLCASSSPGTGYEQYFGPGTRLTVT.

The chain is built from TRBV5-1 and TRBJ2-7; 9 nucleotides line up with TRBD2. Germline trimming cut 4 bases from V and 2 bases from J; bases unmatched to any gene: 7. This CDR3 spans 15 amino acids. Germline CDR1 reads SGHRS; CDR2 reads YFSETQ. CDR3 DNA sequence: TGCGCCAGCAGCCCTAGCGGGATGTTGACCTACGAGCAGTACTTC. It translates to CASSPSGMLTYEQYF.

The chain couples TRBV3-1 (or the pseudogene TRBV3-2) to TRBJ2-2; 10 bases are shared with TRBD2. Trimming removed 1 base from V and 4 bases from J; junction bases left unmatched: 6. The CDR3 extends over 17 amino acids. Germline CDR1 is LGHDT and CDR2 is YNNKEL (reference sequence). The CDR3 DNA is TGTGCCAGCAGCCAAGTCCTAGCGGGGGTCCTCACCGGGGAGCTGTTTTTT. Amino acid sequence: CASSQVLAGVLTGELFF.